These 29 T cell receptor beta chains were sequenced from one sample in a study of blood T cell repertoires in COVID-19. The assay was immunoSEQ multiplex PCR, and TCRdb's table has in-frame clones only and misses some. The sample records about 210,000 clones, around 80% being singletons. Sequenced material: peripheral blood. Receptors were obtained from a woman aged 80 or over with COVID-19, enrolled during active disease.

The chain has TRBV5-8 and TRBJ2-7; 10 nucleotides align to TRBD1. CDR1 is SGHTS, CDR2 YDEGEE, per germline. This CDR3 contains 15 residues. The ends lost 4 bases at V and 1 base at J; junction bases unmatched: 5. The CDR3 spells CASSPAGQGSYEQYF. As DNA, the CDR3 is TGTGCCAGCAGCCCCGCGGGACAGGGGTCCTACGAGCAGTACTTC.

The V and J genes are TRBV24-1 and TRBJ2-1; D might be TRBD1 (6 bases). V was cut by 1 base and J by 8 bases, with 14 bases left in between. Per germline, CDR1 KGHDR and CDR2 SFDVKD. CDR3 length equals 15 residues. CDR3 nucleotides: TGTGCCACCAGTGATTTAGCACAGGGTCGGGATGAGCAGTTCTTC. Amino acids: CATSDLAQGRDEQFF.

V is TRBV19 and J is TRBJ1-2; 7 bases agree with TRBD1. Losses at the gene ends were 3 bases for V and 8 bases for J; bases not matched to a gene: 12. The CDR3 loop spans 15 amino acids. Germline loops: CDR1 LNHDA, CDR2 SQIVND (reference sequence). CDR3 amino acids: CASSITGVDPGGYTF. Here the CDR3 DNA reads TGTGCCAGTAGTATTACAGGGGTAGACCCGGGCGGCTACACCTTC.

The V and J genes are TRBV28 and TRBJ1-2; D ambiguous. This CDR3 comprises 11 residues. Germline assignment: CDR1 MDHEN and CDR2 SYDVKM. With 5 bases removed from V and 4 bases from J, the gap between germline ends came to 5 bases. The CDR3 loop is CASSTAYGYTF. DNA for the CDR3: TGTGCCAGCAGTACAGCCTATGGCTACACCTTC.

The chain combines TRBV13 with TRBJ2-7; possibly TRBD2 for D (5 bases). The CDR3 totals 17 residues. Germline V gives CDR1 PRHDT, CDR2 FYEKMQ (reference sequence). V was pared by 1 base and J by 3 bases, with 19 bases between. The CDR3 coding sequence is TGTGCCAGCAGCTTAGCCCCCGCGGACGGAGGAAACTACGAGCAGTACTTC. This encodes CASSLAPADGGNYEQYF.

CDR3 sequence: CASSTEGRILGYTF. The CDR3 nucleotides are TGCGCCAGCAGCACCGAGGGCCGGATTTTAGGCTACACCTTC. The J gene is TRBJ1-2, the V gene TRBV5-1; D gene unclear. CDR3 length: 14 amino acids. Trimming removed 4 bases at V and 8 bases at J, with 18 bases between. Germline V gives CDR1 SGHRS, CDR2 YFSETQ.

The chain recombines TRBV6-5 with TRBJ1-1; TRBD1 is a possible D gene (5 bases). Trimming took off 7 bases at V and 5 bases at J, with 8 bases between the two ends. CDR1 is MNHEY, CDR2 SVGAGI, per germline. CDR3 size: 11 residues. Here the CDR3 DNA reads TGTGCCAGCAAAGGGGAAACTGAAGCTTTCTTT. Translating gives CASKGETEAFF.

The rearrangement links TRBV6-5 to TRBJ2-7; TRBD1 agrees at 10 bases. The CDR3 runs 15 residues. Germline V gene sequence: CDR1 MNHEY, CDR2 SVGAGI. Losses at the gene ends were 0 bases for V and 9 bases for J; bases not matched to a gene: 8. CDR3 sequence (DNA): TGTGCCAGCAGTTACTCCGCCGGGACAGGGGTTGTGCAGTACTTC. As protein: CASSYSAGTGVVQYF.

The chain couples TRBV9 to TRBJ2-5, with 16 bases lining up with TRBD2. The germline CDR1 and CDR2 sequences are SGDLS and YYNGEE. With 0 bases clipped from V and 5 bases from J, the junction kept 10 bases outside the gene matches. This CDR3 spans 19 amino acids. CDR3 DNA: TGTGCCAGCAGCGTAGCGGGACTAGCGGGAGGGCCCTTGGGTGAGACCCAGTACTTC. This translates into CASSVAGLAGGPLGETQYF. The complete variable domain, with remaining parts taken from reference TRBV9 and TRBJ2-5, reads DSGVTQTPKHLITATGQRVTLRCSPRSGDLSVYWYQQSLDQGLQFLIQYYNGEERAKGNILERFSAQQFPDLHSELNLSSLELGDSALYFCASSVAGLAGGPLGETQYFGPGTRLLVL.

This clone has just one count. V usage is TRBV18 and J usage is TRBJ2-3; weak D call: TRBD2 (5 bases). The V gene lost 2 bases and the J gene lost 6 bases, with 15 bases spanning the gap. There are 15 residues in the CDR3. Germline CDR1 reads KGHSH; CDR2 reads LQKENI. The CDR3 loop is CASSPGSGVSDTQYF. The DNA for the CDR3 is TGTGCCAGCTCACCAGGGAGTGGGGTCTCCGATACGCAGTATTTT.

J is TRBJ1-4 and V is TRBV19; 9 bases fit TRBD1. CDR3 length equals 18 residues. Losses at the gene ends were 7 bases for V and 7 bases for J; bases not matched to a gene: 19. Per germline, CDR1 LNHDA and CDR2 SQIVND (reference sequence). This CDR3 is CASKGTGIRKDRGEKLFF. CDR3 nucleotides: TGTGCCAGTAAGGGGACAGGGATAAGGAAGGATAGAGGTGAAAAACTGTTTTTT.

The chain is built from TRBV5-5 and TRBJ1-2; D is possibly TRBD1 (5 bases). Germline V gene lookup returns CDR1 SGHKS and CDR2 YYEKEE (reference sequence). The CDR3 consists of 15 residues. V lost 2 bases, J lost 4 bases, and 15 bases lay in between. CDR3 nucleotide sequence: TGTGCCAGCAGCTTAGGGGTGACGTTCGGCTATGGCTACACCTTC. It yields the protein CASSLGVTFGYGYTF.

CDR3 DNA: TGCAGCGTGGAGGGGACAGGGGTACACGAGCAGTACTTC. This sequence encodes CSVEGTGVHEQYF. V gene TRBV29-1 combines with J gene TRBJ2-7, with TRBD1 matching over 10 bases. The CDR3 is 13 residues long. Trimming cost V 6 bases and J 5 bases; bases outside gene matches: 7. Germline CDR1 SQVTM, CDR2 ANQGSEA.

V and J are TRBV7-2 and TRBJ1-1; D remains unclear. The CDR3 is made up of 12 amino acids. Looked up from germline, CDR1 is SGHTA and CDR2 is FQGNSA. Trimming shortened V by 3 bases and J by 0 bases, and 2 bases separated the two germline ends. CDR3 sequence: CASSFLNTEAFF. CDR3 DNA sequence: TGTGCCAGCAGCTTCTTGAACACTGAAGCTTTCTTT.

The chain is built from TRBV9 and TRBJ1-2; D perhaps matches TRBD1 (5 bases). Germline V gene data show CDR1 as SGDLS and CDR2 as YYNGEE. Trimming shortened V by 2 bases and J by 4 bases, and 12 bases separated the two germline ends. The CDR3 covers 14 residues. For the CDR3, the DNA is TGTGCCAGCAGCGTGCCGGGGGGAAGCTATGGCTACACCTTC. Encoded protein: CASSVPGGSYGYTF.

This clone was recorded only once. The chain is built from TRBV7-3 and TRBJ1-1; tentatively, D is TRBD1 (6 bases). Germline CDR1 SGHTA, CDR2 FQGTGA. V lost 3 bases to trimming and J lost 3 bases, with 8 bases between them. This CDR3 contains 13 residues. CDR3 DNA: TGTGCCAGCAGCTTGAGACAGGACACTGAAGCTTTCTTT. Translated: CASSLRQDTEAFF.

The chain recombines TRBV3-1 (or the pseudogene TRBV3-2) with TRBJ1-6, with D possibly being TRBD1 (5 bases). Trimming pared 4 bases from V and 9 bases from J, leaving 10 bases between. Germline values: CDR1 LGHDT, CDR2 YNNKEL (reference sequence). The CDR3 runs 13 residues. The CDR3 coding sequence is TGTGCCAGCAGCCCCAGGGCCATTTCACCCCTCCACTTT. Translated: CASSPRAISPLHF.

This clone was observed a single time. The CDR3, as DNA: TGCAGCGCCAGGGGGACTGAAGCTAATGGCTACACCTTC. Residues: CSARGTEANGYTF. V gene TRBV29-1 combines with J gene TRBJ1-2; 7 bases map to TRBD1. The J segment lost 6 bases and the V segment lost 7 bases, leaving 11 bases of the junction unmatched. The CDR3 length is 13 residues. CDR1 and CDR2 (germline): SQVTM, ANQGSEA.

The V and J genes are TRBV29-1 and TRBJ2-3, with a tentative D call TRBD1 (5 bases). Germline V CDR1 and CDR2: SQVTM, ANQGSEA. V shed 4 bases and J shed 5 bases, with 10 bases lying between them. The CDR3 runs to 12 residues. The CDR3 loop reads CSVVWQGDTQYF. CDR3 DNA: TGCAGCGTTGTATGGCAGGGAGATACGCAGTATTTT.

The chain links TRBV6-1 to TRBJ2-1; D not resolved. V was trimmed by 2 bases and J by 6 bases, leaving 14 bases between them. The CDR3 runs 15 residues. Germline CDR1 MNHNS, CDR2 SASEGT. CDR3 coding DNA: TGTGCCAGCAGTGAACCAGGTGGCGCTATCAATGAGCAGTTCTTC. Protein sequence: CASSEPGGAINEQFF.

The chain couples TRBV7-8 to TRBJ1-2; D gene ambiguous. This CDR3 comprises 14 residues. The germline V gene encodes CDR1 SGHVS and CDR2 FQNEAQ. The V end lost 1 base, the J end lost 2 bases, and 8 bases lay between the germline ends. In DNA, the CDR3 is TGTGCCAGCAGCTTAGAAGCCAGGAACTATGGCTACACCTTC. Amino acids: CASSLEARNYGYTF.

This clone was seen once. The V call is TRBV7-3, the J call TRBJ2-3; no reliable D call. This CDR3 is built from 15 residues. Trimming took off 4 bases at V and 8 bases at J, with 19 bases between the two ends. Germline assignment: CDR1 SGHTA and CDR2 FQGTGA. The CDR3 sequence: CASSSLRGPPATQYF. The DNA of the CDR3 is TGTGCCAGCAGCTCCCTCCGTGGGCCTCCGGCTACGCAGTATTTT.

V and J are TRBV7-8 and TRBJ1-6; D is perhaps TRBD1 (6 bases). V was pared by 2 bases and J by 9 bases, with 20 bases between. The CDR3 runs 17 residues. The germline gives CDR1 SGHVS, CDR2 FQNEAQ. Written as DNA, the CDR3 is TGTGCCAGCAGCTTAATATGGGGCAGGTTGGGGGCTTCACCCCTCCACTTT. The encoded protein is CASSLIWGRLGASPLHF.

J is TRBJ2-1 and V is TRBV10-1; 14 nucleotides agree with TRBD2. V dropped 4 bases and J dropped 8; count of bases not matched to a gene: 1. CDR3 length: 14 amino acids. CDR1 is WNHNN and CDR2 is SYGVQD in the germline V gene (reference sequence). CDR3: CASSGLAGGDEQFF. CDR3 DNA: TGCGCCAGCAGTGGACTAGCGGGGGGGGATGAGCAGTTCTTC.

The chain joins TRBV6-5 to TRBJ1-5; D not certain. Germline lookup yields CDR1 MNHEY and CDR2 SVGAGI. V gave up 5 bases and J gave up 3 bases, with 5 bases separating them. The CDR3 extends over 12 amino acids. The CDR3 loop is CASSNNNQPQHF. CDR3 DNA sequence: TGTGCCAGCAGTAACAACAATCAGCCCCAGCATTTT.

The rearrangement joins TRBV5-1 to TRBJ1-2; possibly TRBD1 for D (5 bases). V gave up 0 bases and J gave up 8 bases, with 11 bases separating them. Germline assignment: CDR1 SGHRS and CDR2 YFSETQ. CDR3 length: 13 residues. The CDR3 sequence: CASSLGDSLGYTF. The CDR3 DNA reads as TGCGCCAGCAGCTTGGGCGACAGTCTGGGCTACACCTTC.

The rearrangement joins TRBV9 to TRBJ2-1, with 13 bases identical to TRBD2. The CDR3 sequence is 18 residues long. Germline V gene data show CDR1 as SGDLS and CDR2 as YYNGEE. V dropped 0 bases and J dropped 9; count of bases not matched to a gene: 12. In nucleotides, the CDR3 is TGTGCCAGCAGCGTAGATCTGAGGACTAGCGGGAGATCCAGTGAGCAGTTCTTC. Translation gives CASSVDLRTSGRSSEQFF. The entire variable domain, with the rest obtained from reference TRBV9 and TRBJ2-1, is as follows: DSGVTQTPKHLITATGQRVTLRCSPRSGDLSVYWYQQSLDQGLQFLIQYYNGEERAKGNILERFSAQQFPDLHSELNLSSLELGDSALYFCASSVDLRTSGRSSEQFFGPGTRLTVL.

V usage is TRBV10-3 and J usage is TRBJ1-5; 9 nucleotides align to TRBD1. The V and J ends lost 2 bases and 7 bases, in that order; junction bases with no gene match: 9. Germline assignment: CDR1 ENHRY and CDR2 SYGVKD. The CDR3 totals 16 residues. CDR3 sequence reads: CAISEEGTGNGQPQHF. DNA of the CDR3: TGTGCCATCAGTGAGGAGGGGACAGGGAACGGGCAGCCCCAGCATTTT.

The chain couples TRBV5-1 to TRBJ2-2, with 9 bases matching TRBD2. V dropped 5 bases and J dropped 5; count of bases not matched to a gene: 10. The CDR3 is 16 amino acids. Germline V gene data show CDR1 as SGHRS and CDR2 as YFSETQ. CDR3 DNA sequence: TGCGCCAGCAGGGTCGGTAGCGGGAGTGGAACCGGGGAGCTGTTTTTT. It yields the protein CASRVGSGSGTGELFF. The variable domain in full, completed from reference TRBV5-1 and TRBJ2-2, reads KAGVTQTPRYLIKTRGQQVTLSCSPISGHRSVSWYQQTPGQGLQFLFEYFSETQRNKGNFPGRFSGRQFSNSRSEMNVSTLELGDSALYLCASRVGSGSGTGELFFGEGSRLTVL.